These 27 T cell receptor beta chains were sequenced from one sample in a study of blood T cell repertoires in COVID-19. The method was immunoSEQ multiplex PCR; TCRdb's version includes in-frame clones alone and lacks a portion of them. The repertoire holds about 200,000 clones, with around four fifths as singletons. What was sequenced was peripheral blood. All receptors come from a man aged 55 to 69 with COVID-19, enrolled during active disease.

The rearrangement links TRBV6-2 or TRBV6-3 to TRBJ2-1, with 11 bases lining up with TRBD1. V was pared by 4 bases and J by 8 bases, with 1 base of the junction left unmatched. From germline, CDR1 is MNHEY and CDR2 SVGEGT. The CDR3 extends over 13 amino acids. DNA of the CDR3: TGTGCCAGCAGTTGGGACAGGGGGTATGAGCAGTTCTTC. Translated, it gives CASSWDRGYEQFF.

The rearrangement uses TRBV30 and TRBJ1-6; D is ambiguous. V lost 8 bases to trimming and J lost 0 bases, with 14 bases between them. There are 15 residues in the CDR3. CDR1 and CDR2 from the germline V gene are GTSNPN and SVGIG (reference sequence). The CDR3 DNA is TGTGCCCAATCGCCCGGGAGCTCCTATAATTCACCCCTCCACTTT. It codes for CAQSPGSSYNSPLHF.

V gene TRBV5-4 combines with J gene TRBJ2-1; 7 bases fit TRBD1. Germline-derived CDR1 and CDR2 are SGHNT and YYREEE (reference sequence). Trimming at V came to 7 bases and at J to 7 bases, leaving 5 bases not matched to a gene. The CDR3 loop spans 12 amino acids. CDR3 sequence: CASSQGRNEQFF. CDR3 DNA: TGTGCCAGCTCACAGGGGAGAAATGAGCAGTTCTTC.

The chain combines TRBV6-5 with TRBJ1-3; no clear D gene. The CDR3 sequence is 14 residues long. Trimming pared 7 bases from V and 4 bases from J, leaving 14 bases between. Germline V gene data show CDR1 as MNHEY and CDR2 as SVGAGI. CDR3 bases: TGTGCCAGCACGGGAGGGATAGAAGGAAACACCATATATTTT. Its translation is CASTGGIEGNTIYF.

The V gene is TRBV6-5, the J gene TRBJ1-6; 10 bases are a match to TRBD1. The CDR3 runs to 14 residues. After removal of 8 bases from V and 3 bases from J, the junction contained 1 base not matched to a gene. Per germline, CDR1 MNHEY and CDR2 SVGAGI. CDR3 in amino acids: CASWDRGYNSPLHF. For the CDR3, the DNA is TGTGCCAGCTGGGACAGGGGCTATAATTCACCCCTCCACTTT.

This clone was recorded once. The V gene is TRBV4-2, the J gene TRBJ2-2; D ambiguous. Germline CDR1 and CDR2: LGHNA and YNFKEQ. This CDR3 contains 13 residues. V lost 0 bases, J lost 5 bases, and 4 bases lay in between. The CDR3 DNA follows: TGTGCCAGCAGCCAAGATCAAACCGGGGAGCTGTTTTTT. Translation: CASSQDQTGELFF.

This clone was recorded once. The chain combines TRBV28 with TRBJ2-6, with no clear D. This CDR3 has 13 residues. Between the trimmed V and J ends, which lost 6 bases and 1 base, there was a span of 4 bases. The germline gives CDR1 MDHEN, CDR2 SYDVKM. CDR3 in amino acids: CASSRSGANVLTF. DNA of the CDR3: TGTGCCAGCAGCCGTTCTGGGGCCAACGTCCTGACTTTC.

This clone was seen a handful of times. This rearrangement joins TRBV5-6 to TRBJ1-2; the match to TRBD1 covers 9 bases. The CDR3 consists of 12 residues. J was trimmed by 7 bases and V by 2 bases; bases with no gene match: 0. Per germline, CDR1 SGHDT and CDR2 YYEEEE. The CDR3 sequence is CASSLQGAGYTF. CDR3 coding DNA: TGTGCCAGCAGCTTACAGGGGGCTGGCTACACCTTC. Full variable domain (rest looked up from reference TRBV5-6 and TRBJ1-2): DAGVTQSPTHLIKTRGQQVTLRCSPKSGHDTVSWYQQALGQGPQFIFQYYEEEERQRGNFPDRFSGHQFPNYSSELNVNALLLGDSALYLCASSLQGAGYTFGSGTRLTVV.

The V gene is TRBV27, the J gene TRBJ2-2, with D perhaps matching TRBD1 (6 bases). The V and J ends lost 4 bases and 3 bases respectively, with 15 bases between them. The germline gives CDR1 MNHEY, CDR2 SMNVEV (reference sequence). The CDR3 covers 16 residues. CDR3 in amino acids: CASSSRQVSYTGELFF. In nucleotides, the CDR3 is TGTGCCAGCAGTTCCCGACAGGTCTCCTACACCGGGGAGCTGTTTTTT.

This chain links TRBV30 with TRBJ1-2, with D possibly TRBD1 on 5 matching bases. The CDR3 has 13 residues. CDR1 and CDR2 from the germline V gene are GTSNPN and SVGIG (reference sequence). V shed 4 bases and J shed 6 bases, with 15 bases lying between them. CDR3 in amino acids: CAWNGQITDGYTF. In DNA, the CDR3 is TGTGCCTGGAACGGACAAATCACGGATGGCTACACCTTC.

The chain links TRBV7-9 to TRBJ1-1; the D gene is possibly TRBD1 (6 bases). CDR3 length equals 15 residues. Trimming shortened V by 5 bases and J by 3 bases, and 16 bases separated the two germline ends. Per the germline V gene, CDR1 is SEHNR and CDR2 is FQNEAQ (reference sequence). Here the CDR3 DNA reads TGTGCCAGCAGCCCAACAGGGATTGTGCACACTGAAGCTTTCTTT. Protein product: CASSPTGIVHTEAFF. Drawing the rest from reference TRBV7-9 and TRBJ1-1, the complete variable domain is DTGVSQNPRHKITKRGQNVTFRCDPISEHNRLYWYRQTLGQGPEFLTYFQNEAQLEKSRLLSDRFSAERPKGSFSTLEIQRTEQGDSAMYLCASSPTGIVHTEAFFGQGTRLTVV.

The chain uses TRBV5-1 and TRBJ1-2; no clear D. Trimming took off 2 bases at V and 2 bases at J, with 10 bases between the two ends. The CDR3 consists of 14 residues. Per germline, CDR1 SGHRS and CDR2 YFSETQ. This CDR3 is CASSFARPNYGYTF. CDR3 coding DNA: TGCGCCAGCAGCTTTGCCAGGCCGAACTATGGCTACACCTTC.

This clone showed up just a few times. V usage is TRBV5-5 and J usage is TRBJ1-6; the D is unclear. Deletions cut 0 bases from V and 10 bases from J, with 11 bases between. The CDR3 extends over 14 amino acids. Germline V lookup: CDR1 SGHKS, CDR2 YYEKEE (reference sequence). The CDR3 DNA follows: TGTGCCAGCAGCTTGGGCACTCCCCGGTCACCCCTCCACTTT. Encoded protein: CASSLGTPRSPLHF.

J is TRBJ1-4 and V is TRBV4-2; TRBD1 agrees at 7 bases. In germline, CDR1 is LGHNA, CDR2 YNFKEQ. The CDR3 covers 16 residues. With V trimmed by 0 bases and J by 4 bases, 5 bases remained unmatched. The CDR3 protein is CASSQELRGLNEKLFF. The CDR3 region has the DNA TGTGCCAGCAGCCAAGAGTTGAGGGGGCTTAATGAAAAACTGTTTTTT.

This clone appeared once. The gene calls are TRBV18 and TRBJ1-4, with 7 nucleotides matching TRBD1. In germline, CDR1 is KGHSH, CDR2 LQKENI. Trimming cost V 3 bases and J 6 bases; bases outside gene matches: 10. The CDR3 spans 16 residues. This chain's CDR3 is CASSPSSPGGHEKLFF. The CDR3 nucleotides are TGTGCCAGCTCACCTTCTAGTCCAGGGGGTCATGAAAAACTGTTTTTT. The full variable domain, its missing parts supplied by reference TRBV18 and TRBJ1-4, is NAGVMQNPRHLVRRRGQEARLRCSPMKGHSHVYWYRQLPEEGLKFMVYLQKENIIDESGMPKERFSAEFPKEGPSILRIQQVVRGDSAAYFCASSPSSPGGHEKLFFGSGTQLSVL.

This clone was picked up one time. The rearrangement joins TRBV6-5 to TRBJ2-7, with 9 bases aligning to TRBD1. Germline values: CDR1 MNHEY, CDR2 SVGAGI. The trim removed 6 bases at V and 4 bases at J, leaving 10 bases unmatched. The CDR3 runs 15 residues. CDR3 coding DNA: TGTGCCAGCAGAGGGAGGGGACAGGGTCATTACGAGCAGTACTTC. This gives the protein CASRGRGQGHYEQYF.

The V and J genes are TRBV9 and TRBJ2-4, with TRBD2 as a possible D gene (7 bases). The CDR3 has 16 amino acids. With 4 bases removed from V and 4 bases from J, the gap between germline ends came to 18 bases. Germline CDR1 SGDLS, CDR2 YYNGEE. CDR3 sequence reads: CASSPLRGRGKNIQYF. DNA of the CDR3: TGTGCCAGCAGCCCCCTCCGGGGGCGGGGGAAAAACATTCAGTACTTC.

This chain uses TRBV7-2 with TRBJ2-7; 9 positions match TRBD1. Germline assignment: CDR1 SGHTA and CDR2 FQGNSA. V lost 1 base and J lost 3; bases outside the gene matches: 16. There are 19 residues in the CDR3. DNA for the CDR3: TGTGCCAGCAGCTTAGGATGGGACAGGGCCCTTCTAGCGCTCTACGAGCAGTACTTC. The encoded protein is CASSLGWDRALLALYEQYF.

J is TRBJ2-7 and V is TRBV28; 9 nucleotides agree with TRBD1. Trimming at V came to 3 bases and at J to 7 bases, leaving 1 base not matched to a gene. The CDR3 is 12 residues long. Germline assignment: CDR1 MDHEN and CDR2 SYDVKM. The CDR3 region has the DNA TGTGCCAGCAGTTTGGACAGGGGAGAGCAGTACTTC. It encodes CASSLDRGEQYF.

This chain links TRBV12-3 or TRBV12-4 with TRBJ2-3; D not certain. Trimming removed 5 bases from V and 1 base from J, with 7 bases in between. The CDR3 consists of 13 residues. The CDR3 spells CASSHPGTDTQYF. The CDR3 DNA reads as TGTGCCAGCAGTCATCCGGGCACAGATACGCAGTATTTT.

The V gene is TRBV9, the J gene TRBJ2-7; 13 bases fit TRBD2. CDR3 length equals 15 residues. V was clipped by 6 bases and J by 2 bases; unmatched bases: 5. CDR1 SGDLS and CDR2 YYNGEE come from the germline V gene. The CDR3 region is CASTPGLAGTYEQYF. CDR3 nucleotide sequence: TGTGCCAGCACTCCGGGACTAGCGGGAACCTACGAGCAGTACTTC. Variable domain in full (rest from reference TRBV9 and TRBJ2-7): DSGVTQTPKHLITATGQRVTLRCSPRSGDLSVYWYQQSLDQGLQFLIQYYNGEERAKGNILERFSAQQFPDLHSELNLSSLELGDSALYFCASTPGLAGTYEQYFGPGTRLTVT.

CDR3 amino acids: CATSARGFEKLFF. The CDR3 coding sequence is TGTGCCACCAGTGCGAGGGGGTTCGAAAAACTGTTTTTT. V is TRBV15 and J is TRBJ1-4, with D maybe TRBD1 (6 bases). Germline CDR1 and CDR2: LNHNV and YYDKDF (reference sequence). The CDR3 runs 13 residues. Trimming removed 6 bases from V and 8 bases from J, with 13 bases in between.

This clone showed up just a few times. The genes are TRBV6-5 and TRBJ1-6, with a weak D call TRBD1 (6 bases). This CDR3 has 15 amino acids. CDR1 and CDR2 from the germline V gene are MNHEY and SVGAGI. Between the trimmed V and J ends, which lost 7 bases and 8 bases, there was a span of 18 bases. CDR3: CASTISPRGHSPLHF. DNA for the CDR3: TGTGCCAGCACCATAAGCCCCAGGGGCCATTCACCCCTCCACTTT.

J is TRBJ2-1 and V is TRBV2; tentative D call: TRBD2 (7 bases). CDR3 size: 16 residues. Germline loops: CDR1 SNHLY, CDR2 FYNNEI. V was trimmed by 6 bases and J by 8 bases, leaving 23 bases between them. Written as DNA, the CDR3 is TGTGCCAGCAGCTTGAGGGGGGGGCGCAGAGTTGATGAGCAGTTCTTC. This translates into CASSLRGGRRVDEQFF.

This chain connects TRBV3-1 (or the pseudogene TRBV3-2) to TRBJ1-6; D not certain. Trimming stripped 6 bases from V and 2 bases from J, with 14 bases between. Germline V CDR1 and CDR2: LGHDT, YNNKEL (reference sequence). The CDR3 has 16 amino acids. Written as DNA, the CDR3 is TGTGCCAGCAGGCATGGGGAGCAGGCCTATAATTCACCCCTCCACTTT. This encodes CASRHGEQAYNSPLHF.

The V and J genes are TRBV5-5 and TRBJ2-7; TRBD1 agrees at 9 bases. This CDR3 region has 14 residues. The J segment lost 6 bases and the V segment lost 1 base, leaving 5 bases of the junction unmatched. Per germline, CDR1 SGHKS and CDR2 YYEKEE (reference sequence). The CDR3 sequence: CASSLLTGGAEQYF. The CDR3 nucleotides read TGTGCCAGCAGCTTGCTAACAGGGGGCGCCGAGCAGTACTTC.

V usage is TRBV2 and J usage is TRBJ1-3; D is uncertain. Trimming stripped 4 bases from V and 0 bases from J, with 7 bases between. The CDR3 has 14 amino acids. Germline V lookup: CDR1 SNHLY, CDR2 FYNNEI. CDR3 region: CASSGGSSGNTIYF. DNA for the CDR3: TGTGCCAGCAGTGGAGGGAGCTCTGGAAACACCATATATTTT. Full variable domain (missing parts from reference TRBV2 and TRBJ1-3): EPEVTQTPSHQVTQMGQEVILRCVPISNHLYFYWYRQILGQKVEFLVSFYNNEISEKSEIFDDQFSVERPDGSNFTLKIRSTKLEDSAMYFCASSGGSSGNTIYFGEGSWLTVV.